The 25 T cell receptor beta chains reported below all come from one sample, sequenced in a study of blood T cell repertoires in COVID-19. Produced via immunoSEQ multiplex PCR; TCRdb's table is partial and in-frame only. Of 200,000 to 250,000 clones in the sample, 84% were seen once. Sequencing was performed on peripheral blood. The receptors were gathered from a man aged 30-40 years with active or convalescent COVID-19.

The chain carries TRBV5-4 and TRBJ1-2; the match to TRBD1 covers 10 bases. The CDR3 has 17 amino acids. In germline, CDR1 is SGHNT, CDR2 YYREEE (reference sequence). The junction had 12 bases not matched to a gene; V was cut back by 4 bases and J by 3 bases. The CDR3 DNA reads as TGTGCCAGCAGCGGAACACCGGGACAGGGGATGGACTATGGCTACACCTTC. As protein: CASSGTPGQGMDYGYTF.

The rearrangement links TRBV10-3 to TRBJ2-1, with 9 bases identical to TRBD1. Losses at the gene ends were 4 bases for V and 0 bases for J; bases not matched to a gene: 4. In germline, CDR1 is ENHRY, CDR2 SYGVKD. This CDR3 contains 16 residues. DNA of the CDR3: TGTGCCATCAGTGCGGACAGGGGCGCCTCCTACAATGAGCAGTTCTTC. It codes for CAISADRGASYNEQFF.

The chain recombines TRBV24-1 with TRBJ1-2, with D unresolved. V was pared by 2 bases and J by 4 bases, with 10 bases between. The CDR3 runs 14 residues. Germline CDR1 is KGHDR and CDR2 is SFDVKD. For the CDR3, the DNA is TGTGCCACCAGTGATTCGGGGAGATTCTATGGCTACACCTTC. This codes for CATSDSGRFYGYTF.

The chain has TRBV30 and TRBJ2-1; the match to TRBD1 covers 10 bases. Trimming took 3 bases from V and 16 from J; bases not matched to a gene: 12. Germline V gene sequence: CDR1 GTSNPN, CDR2 SVGIG (reference sequence). The CDR3 contains 13 residues. For the CDR3, the DNA is TGTGCCTGGAGCCCTAGCCGGGACAGGGGATCCTTCTTC. Encoded protein: CAWSPSRDRGSFF.

The genes are TRBV30 and TRBJ1-2, with 8 bases matching TRBD1. Germline V gene lookup returns CDR1 GTSNPN and CDR2 SVGIG (reference sequence). V trimming: 6 bases; J trimming: 4 bases; junction bases outside the gene matches: 7. The CDR3 is made up of 13 amino acids. In DNA form, the CDR3 reads TGTGCCTGTACAGGGGGGTCGGGCTATGGCTACACCTTC. Its translation is CACTGGSGYGYTF.

The V call is TRBV11-2, the J call TRBJ1-1; tentative D call: TRBD1 (5 bases). This CDR3 is built from 15 residues. With 5 bases removed from V and 5 bases from J, the gap between germline ends came to 18 bases. Germline CDR1 SGHAT, CDR2 FQNNGV. The chain's CDR3 is CASSLAGVGDTEAFF. As DNA, the CDR3 is TGTGCCAGCAGCCTAGCGGGGGTGGGGGATACTGAAGCTTTCTTT.

The CDR3: CASSESGQSFNSPLHF. For the CDR3, the DNA is TGCGCCAGCAGTGAGTCGGGACAGAGCTTTAATTCACCCCTCCACTTT. V is TRBV10-2 and J is TRBJ1-6; 7 nucleotides match TRBD1. This CDR3 is 16 amino acids long. Germline CDR1 WSHSY, CDR2 SAAADI. With V trimmed by 0 bases and J by 6 bases, 5 bases remained unmatched.

V is TRBV3-1 (or the pseudogene TRBV3-2) and J is TRBJ2-1, with 7 bases fitting TRBD2. Germline V gene lookup returns CDR1 LGHDT and CDR2 YNNKEL (reference sequence). The length of the CDR3 is 15 residues. V shed 1 base and J 7 bases; nucleotides not matched to a gene: 7. The CDR3 here is CASSQVYGGGNEQFF. The CDR3 nucleotides are TGTGCCAGCAGCCAAGTATATGGGGGGGGGAATGAGCAGTTCTTC.

This clone was detected only a few times. The chain is built from TRBV4-1 and TRBJ1-1; 8 positions agree with TRBD1. Germline CDR1 and CDR2: MGHRA and YSYEKL. The length of the CDR3 is 13 residues. Trimming at V came to 6 bases and at J to 4 bases, leaving 4 bases not matched to a gene. The CDR3 protein is CASRRQGATEAFF. CDR3 coding DNA: TGCGCCAGCAGGAGGCAGGGGGCCACTGAAGCTTTCTTT.

DNA of the CDR3: TGCGCCAGCAGCCAAGATCCCGGGGTAACCTACGAGCAGTACTTC. This translates into CASSQDPGVTYEQYF. This chain uses TRBV4-3 with TRBJ2-7, with a tentative D call TRBD2 (5 bases). The CDR3 loop spans 15 amino acids. Deletions cut 0 bases from V and 2 bases from J, with 11 bases between. Germline V gene sequence: CDR1 LGHNA, CDR2 YSLEER.

V gene TRBV6-4 combines with J gene TRBJ2-1; TRBD2 matches 7 bases. This CDR3 is built from 15 residues. V was clipped by 4 bases and J by 2 bases; unmatched bases: 5. From germline, CDR1 is MRHNA and CDR2 SNTAGT. CDR3 nucleotide sequence: TGTGCCAGCAGTGGTGGGGGGGAGCCCTACAATGAGCAGTTCTTC. Translated: CASSGGGEPYNEQFF.

The CDR3 loop is CASSLSGGRLSEQYF. The CDR3 coding sequence is TGTGCCAGCAGCTTATCAGGGGGGCGCCTGTCCGAGCAGTACTTC. This chain joins TRBV7-9 and TRBJ2-7; D perhaps matches TRBD1 (7 bases). The CDR3 is 15 residues long. Germline-derived CDR1 and CDR2 are SEHNR and FQNEAQ (reference sequence). The ends were cut back, 2 bases at V and 6 bases at J, with 17 bases in the middle.

V usage is TRBV3-1 (or the pseudogene TRBV3-2) and J usage is TRBJ1-6, with 7 positions matching TRBD1. Germline assignment: CDR1 LGHDT and CDR2 YNNKEL (reference sequence). The CDR3 consists of 15 residues. V shed 4 bases and J 8 bases; nucleotides not matched to a gene: 8. For the CDR3, the DNA is TGTGCCAGCAGCCGCGGCTCCAGGGGGTATTCACCCCTCCACTTT. Amino acid sequence: CASSRGSRGYSPLHF.

This chain uses TRBV12-3 or TRBV12-4 with TRBJ1-1, with 7 bases lining up with TRBD1. V shed 3 bases and J 4 bases; nucleotides not matched to a gene: 2. The CDR3 totals 13 residues. The CDR3 loop reads CASSLTGRTEAFF. The DNA for the CDR3 is TGTGCCAGCAGTTTGACAGGGCGCACTGAAGCTTTCTTT.

The rearrangement uses TRBV27 and TRBJ1-2, with 10 bases lining up with TRBD1. V trimming: 3 bases; J trimming: 8 bases; junction bases outside the gene matches: 9. This CDR3 region has 15 residues. Germline V CDR1 and CDR2: MNHEY, SMNVEV (reference sequence). In nucleotides, the CDR3 is TGTGCCAGCAGTTTTTCCGGACAGGGGGTTGGCGGCTACACCTTC. Translated: CASSFSGQGVGGYTF.

V gene TRBV5-4 combines with J gene TRBJ1-1; the match to TRBD1 covers 8 bases. Trimming removed 3 bases from V and 7 bases from J; junction bases left unmatched: 5. The length of the CDR3 is 13 residues. Germline lookup yields CDR1 SGHNT and CDR2 YYREEE (reference sequence). The CDR3 reads CASSWGGTGEAFF. CDR3 coding DNA: TGTGCCAGCAGCTGGGGGGGGACAGGTGAAGCTTTCTTT. Full variable domain (outside the CDR3, taken from reference TRBV5-4 and TRBJ1-1): ETGVTQSPTHLIKTRGQQVTLRCSSQSGHNTVSWYQQALGQGPQFIFQYYREEENGRGNFPPRFSGLQFPNYSSELNVNALELDDSALYLCASSWGGTGEAFFGQGTRLTVV.

The CDR3 loop is CASSQAHGNQPQHF. CDR3 nucleotides: TGCGCCAGCAGCCAAGCCCACGGTAATCAGCCCCAGCATTTT. The chain has TRBV4-3 and TRBJ1-5; D is ambiguous. Trimming pared 1 base from V and 4 bases from J, leaving 8 bases between. Per germline, CDR1 LGHNA and CDR2 YSLEER. The CDR3 has 14 residues.

This clone is a singleton in its sample. This rearrangement joins TRBV20-1 to TRBJ1-1, with D unclear. Germline V lookup: CDR1 DFQATT, CDR2 SNEGSKA (reference sequence). Between the trimmed V and J ends, which lost 6 bases and 8 bases, there was a span of 10 bases. The CDR3 extends over 10 amino acids. The CDR3 DNA sequence: TGCAGTGCCTCGGTTGCAGAAGCTTTCTTT. This sequence encodes CSASVAEAFF.

The genes are TRBV30 and TRBJ1-6; D may be TRBD1 (6 bases). V shed 5 bases and J shed 4 bases, with 12 bases lying between them. This CDR3 contains 14 residues. Germline CDR1 reads GTSNPN; CDR2 reads SVGIG (reference sequence). In DNA, the CDR3 is TGTGCCTGGGCCGAAACAGGGTATAATTCACCCCTCCACTTT. Amino acid sequence: CAWAETGYNSPLHF.

The chain links TRBV7-2 to TRBJ1-3; 8 bases align to TRBD1. This CDR3 spans 17 amino acids. Germline V lookup: CDR1 SGHTA, CDR2 FQGNSA. With 1 base clipped from V and 3 bases from J, the junction kept 8 bases outside the gene matches. CDR3 residues: CASSLGGQGISGNTIYF. The CDR3 nucleotides are TGTGCCAGCAGCTTAGGCGGACAGGGAATTAGTGGAAACACCATATATTTT.

This chain links TRBV10-1 with TRBJ2-7, with 10 bases identical to TRBD1. Germline V gene data show CDR1 as WNHNN and CDR2 as SYGVQD (reference sequence). V trimming: 4 bases; J trimming: 7 bases; junction bases outside the gene matches: 13. This CDR3 region has 16 residues. CDR3 DNA: TGCGCCAGCAGTGGTCGGAGGGACAGGGGTCTGGGTGAGCAGTACTTC. The encoded protein is CASSGRRDRGLGEQYF.

The CDR3 DNA follows: TGTGCCAGCAGCCCCAGGGGAGGACAGGGAACTGAAGCTTTCTTT. Translating gives CASSPRGGQGTEAFF. This chain links TRBV2 with TRBJ1-1; the match to TRBD1 covers 8 bases. This CDR3 comprises 15 residues. With 6 bases clipped from V and 5 bases from J, the junction kept 11 bases outside the gene matches. Germline V gene lookup returns CDR1 SNHLY and CDR2 FYNNEI.

Remarks on this clone: Germline is not matched at one junction end, which may reflect a read error. The rearrangement links TRBV2 to TRBJ1-4; 7 bases map to TRBD1. The germline V gene has CDR1 SNHLY and CDR2 FYNNEI. The CDR3 contains 13 residues. The CDR3 protein is CASSPLRDSLLLF. DNA for the CDR3: TGTGCCAGCAGCCCCCTCCGGGACAGCCTTCTCCTTTTT.

The rearrangement uses TRBV15 and TRBJ1-2; D call uncertain. Germline CDR1 is LNHNV and CDR2 is YYDKDF (reference sequence). The CDR3 is 13 amino acids. The V end was cut by 3 bases, the J end by 4 bases, with 9 bases between. The CDR3 spells CATSSFGFYGYTF. The CDR3 DNA follows: TGTGCCACCAGCAGTTTTGGCTTCTATGGCTACACCTTC.

The gene calls are TRBV5-6 and TRBJ2-1; the match to TRBD1 covers 8 bases. After removal of 4 bases from V and 2 bases from J, the junction contained 5 bases not matched to a gene. Germline loops: CDR1 SGHDT, CDR2 YYEEEE. The CDR3 length is 15 residues. The DNA for the CDR3 is TGTGCCAGCAGCCCGGACAGGGTGGCCTACAATGAGCAGTTCTTC. Protein product: CASSPDRVAYNEQFF.